The clone carrying this T cell receptor beta chain was counted once. Its antigen remains unidentified. This entry is derived from a study of cytomegalovirus exposure and HLA in healthy donors. Primers for the PCR totalled 60 Vbeta and 13 Jbeta. This table comes from immunoSEQ multiplex PCR, and its TCRdb copy is limited to in-frame clones, with some not included. The sample records around 200,000 clones, around 77% being singletons. V lost 6 bases to trimming and J lost 3 bases; unmatched junction nucleotides: 13. The CDR3 is 16 amino acids. Germline V gene sequence: CDR1 MDHEN, CDR2 SYDVKM. The study, taken as a whole, reports: Most TCR beta V segments were productive about 90% or about 30% of the time in an earlier analysis.

The clonotype originates from a man aged 30 to 45 in good health and CMV-seronegative. Sequenced material: PBMCs. The rearrangement links TRBV28 to TRBJ2-7, with 8 bases matching TRBD2. As DNA, the CDR3 is TGTGCCAGCAGGCCGGGGGGGTACGGAGGCTTCTACGAGCAGTACTTC. It yields the protein CASRPGGYGGFYEQYF.